This TCR beta chain was sequenced in a study of T cell responses to AZD1222 COVID-19 vaccine. The junction had 3 bases not matched to a gene; V was cut back by 1 base and J by 5 bases. The germline V gene has CDR1 MNHNS and CDR2 SASEGT. This CDR3 has 14 amino acids. Method: immunoSEQ multiplex PCR; TCRdb's copy keeps in-frame clones and lacks some. Found here are around 99,000 clones, roughly 87% of them singletons; the top ten hold about 5%. The V call is TRBV6-1, the J call TRBJ2-3; 7 bases map to TRBD2. This sample comprised peripheral blood, obtained 28 days after the second AZD1222 dose. The receptor comes from an adult who received the AZD1222 COVID-19 vaccine. CDR3 in DNA: TGTGCCAGCAGTGAAGTCCGGGGGGTAGATACGCAGTATTTT. Protein product: CASSEVRGVDTQYF.